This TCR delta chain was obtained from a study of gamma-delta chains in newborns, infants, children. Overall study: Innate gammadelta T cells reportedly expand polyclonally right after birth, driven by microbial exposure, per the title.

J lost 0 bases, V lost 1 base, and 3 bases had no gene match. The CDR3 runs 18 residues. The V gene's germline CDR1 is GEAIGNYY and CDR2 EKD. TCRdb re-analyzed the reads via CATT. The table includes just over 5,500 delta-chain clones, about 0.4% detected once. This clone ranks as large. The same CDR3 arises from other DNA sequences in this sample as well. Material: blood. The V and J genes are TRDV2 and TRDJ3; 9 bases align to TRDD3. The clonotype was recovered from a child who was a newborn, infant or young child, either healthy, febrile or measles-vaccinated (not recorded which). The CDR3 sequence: CACDTYWGSSWDTRQMFF. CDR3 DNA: TGTGCCTGTGACACGTACTGGGGGAGCTCCTGGGACACCCGACAGATGTTTTTC.